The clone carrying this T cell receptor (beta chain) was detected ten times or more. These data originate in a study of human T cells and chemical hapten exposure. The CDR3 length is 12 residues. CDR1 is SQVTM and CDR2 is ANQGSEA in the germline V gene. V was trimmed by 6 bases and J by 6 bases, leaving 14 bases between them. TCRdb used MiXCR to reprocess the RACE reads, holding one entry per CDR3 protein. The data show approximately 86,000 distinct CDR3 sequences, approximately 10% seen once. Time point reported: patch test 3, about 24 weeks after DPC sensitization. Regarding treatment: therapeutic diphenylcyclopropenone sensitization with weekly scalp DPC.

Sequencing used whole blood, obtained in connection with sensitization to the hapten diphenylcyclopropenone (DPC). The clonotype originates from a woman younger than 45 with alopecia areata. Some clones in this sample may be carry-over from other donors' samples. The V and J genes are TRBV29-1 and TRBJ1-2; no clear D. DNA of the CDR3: TGCAGCGTCCCCGAGGTCTCGGATGGCTACACCTTC. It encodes CSVPEVSDGYTF.